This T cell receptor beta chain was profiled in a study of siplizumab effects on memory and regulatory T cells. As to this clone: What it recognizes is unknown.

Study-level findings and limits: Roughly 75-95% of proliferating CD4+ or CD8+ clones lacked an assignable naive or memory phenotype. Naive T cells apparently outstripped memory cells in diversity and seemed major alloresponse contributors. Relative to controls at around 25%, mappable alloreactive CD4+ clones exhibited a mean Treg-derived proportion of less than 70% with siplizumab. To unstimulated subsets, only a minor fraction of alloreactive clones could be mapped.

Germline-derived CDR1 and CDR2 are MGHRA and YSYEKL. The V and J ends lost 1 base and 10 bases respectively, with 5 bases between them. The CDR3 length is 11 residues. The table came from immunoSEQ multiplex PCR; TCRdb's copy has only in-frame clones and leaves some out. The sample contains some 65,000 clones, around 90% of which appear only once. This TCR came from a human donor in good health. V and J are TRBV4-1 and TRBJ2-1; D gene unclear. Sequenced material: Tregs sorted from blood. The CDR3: CASSQVDEQFF. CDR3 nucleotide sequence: TGCGCCAGCAGCCAAGTAGACGAGCAGTTCTTC.